This T cell receptor (beta chain) came from a study of T cells in Graves' hyperthyroidism and ophthalmopathy. There are many counts of this clonotype. Its cognate antigen is unknown. Graves' hyperthyroidism qualified as stable when ophthalmopathy did not progress within 18 months. The patients, who ranged from 18 to 65 in age, presented with newly diagnosed hyperthyroidism lasting under 2 months. Clinical symptoms, serum thyroxine, TRAb, thyroid ultrasound and orbital computed tomography established diagnosis. Whole-study findings and limits: Among thyroid clonotypes expanded above 0.001, most also appeared in blood.

Amplification of TCR beta CDR3 regions used RNA as the template. TCR CDR3 regions were first amplified by RT-PCR with HTBI primers. TCRdb re-called the multiplex PCR reads with MiXCR, one entry per CDR3 protein. Counted here are about 840,000 distinct CDR3 sequences, approximately 40% occurring once; the ten biggest clones make up about 8.9%. The CDR3 covers 11 residues. V dropped 3 bases and J dropped 11 bases, with 11 bases sitting between them. Germline V gene lookup returns CDR1 DFQATT and CDR2 SNEGSKA (reference sequence). The V call is TRBV20-1, the J call TRBJ1-5, with D possibly TRBD1 on 6 matching bases. Sequencing was done on a sample of blood. The receptor comes from a man younger than 30 with Graves' hyperthyroidism. For the CDR3, the DNA is TGCAGTGCTAGCCAGGGGCCGACCCAGCATTTT. It yields the protein CSASQGPTQHF.